The 26 T cell receptor beta chains presented below share a single source sample, sequenced in a study of radiotherapy plus CTLA-4 blockade in lung cancer. The method was immunoSEQ multiplex PCR; TCRdb's version includes in-frame clones alone and lacks a portion of them. The sample consists of approximately 100,000 clones, over 75% of them appearing once. This sample comprised peripheral blood, obtained from a patient treated with radiotherapy plus ipilimumab. The receptor source for this set is a human donor with non-small cell lung cancer that progressed on radiotherapy plus ipilimumab. Some clones in this sample may be carry-over from other donors' samples.

The chain couples TRBV9 to TRBJ1-5; D remains unclear. Germline V gene data show CDR1 as SGDLS and CDR2 as YYNGEE. The CDR3 length is 14 residues. V was cut by 3 bases and J by 6 bases, with 13 bases left in between. The CDR3, as DNA: TGTGCCAGCAGCGCCCTAGGGTATACTCAGCCCCAGCATTTT. Its translation is CASSALGYTQPQHF. The full variable domain, with the rest looked up from reference TRBV9 and TRBJ1-5, is DSGVTQTPKHLITATGQRVTLRCSPRSGDLSVYWYQQSLDQGLQFLIQYYNGEERAKGNILERFSAQQFPDLHSELNLSSLELGDSALYFCASSALGYTQPQHFGDGTRLSIL.

The genes are TRBV18 and TRBJ1-5; D is ambiguous. Trimming left V 5 bases short and J 2 bases short, with 7 bases between. The CDR3 totals 13 residues. Germline loops: CDR1 KGHSH, CDR2 LQKENI. The CDR3 sequence is CASSWDGNQPQHF. CDR3 nucleotide sequence: TGTGCCAGCTCATGGGATGGCAATCAGCCCCAGCATTTT.

There are a few counts of this clone. V usage is TRBV27 and J usage is TRBJ1-5; perhaps TRBD1 as D (5 bases). The CDR3 totals 17 residues. V was trimmed by 6 bases and J by 7 bases, leaving 25 bases between them. Germline V lookup: CDR1 MNHEY, CDR2 SMNVEV (reference sequence). Here the CDR3 DNA reads TGTGCCAGCAGCTCCCACGGGTGGCAGGGAGACGACCAGCCCCAGCATTTT. This gives the protein CASSSHGWQGDDQPQHF.

Written as DNA, the CDR3 is TGTGCCAGCTCACCATCAGGGCAGGGGGGCTACGAGCAGTACTTC. Its protein product is CASSPSGQGGYEQYF. This chain connects TRBV18 to TRBJ2-7; TRBD1 is a possible D gene (7 bases). The germline V gene encodes CDR1 KGHSH and CDR2 LQKENI. The V end was cut by 2 bases, the J end by 3 bases, with 14 bases between. The CDR3 extends over 15 amino acids.

The J gene is TRBJ2-1, the V gene TRBV5-4; the D gene is possibly TRBD1 (5 bases). This CDR3 has 15 amino acids. Looked up from germline, CDR1 is SGHNT and CDR2 is YYREEE (reference sequence). V lost 0 bases, J lost 1 base, and 8 bases lay in between. Written as DNA, the CDR3 is TGTGCCAGCAGCTTGGGGACACAGTCCTACAATGAGCAGTTCTTC. Encoded protein: CASSLGTQSYNEQFF.

The rearrangement links TRBV5-1 to TRBJ2-1; 9 bases fit TRBD2. Germline assignment: CDR1 SGHRS and CDR2 YFSETQ. This CDR3 region has 14 residues. Unmatched junction bases numbered 6, after V lost 7 bases and J lost 4 bases. In DNA, the CDR3 is TGCGCCAGCGGAGTAGCGGGAGTTTACAATGAGCAGTTCTTC. Translating gives CASGVAGVYNEQFF.

The chain links TRBV4-1 to TRBJ1-5; perhaps TRBD1 as D (5 bases). The V end was cut by 3 bases, the J end by 1 base, with 10 bases between. The CDR3 contains 15 residues. CDR1 is MGHRA and CDR2 is YSYEKL in the germline V gene. The CDR3, as DNA: TGCGCCAGCAGCCAGACAGTATTCAGCAATCAGCCCCAGCATTTT. Translation gives CASSQTVFSNQPQHF.

As regards this clone: The junction and the germline gene differ at one end; a read error may be behind it. The CDR3: CASSHLAERDSYGYTF. The DNA of the CDR3 is TGCGCCAGCAGCCACCTCGCCGAGCGGGACAGCTATGGCTACACCTTC. This chain connects TRBV5-4 to TRBJ1-2; the match to TRBD1 covers 7 bases. Looked up from germline, CDR1 is SGHNT and CDR2 is YYREEE (reference sequence). The CDR3 totals 16 residues.

About this clone itself: The identical CDR3 is also encoded by other nucleotide sequences in the sample. The genes are TRBV5-1 and TRBJ2-1; no clear D. Between the trimmed V and J ends, which lost 4 bases and 8 bases, there was a span of 16 bases. Germline values: CDR1 SGHRS, CDR2 YFSETQ. The CDR3 is 14 residues long. The CDR3 sequence is CASSPVAAEDEQFF. The CDR3 region has the DNA TGCGCCAGCAGCCCAGTGGCGGCCGAGGATGAGCAGTTCTTC.

This clone has at least ten counts. The rearrangement links TRBV4-3 to TRBJ1-2; possibly TRBD1 for D (5 bases). The V and J ends lost 0 bases and 4 bases respectively, with 15 bases between them. The CDR3 has 16 residues. Germline V lookup: CDR1 LGHNA, CDR2 YSLEER. The CDR3 protein is CASSQDVRQSVYGYTF. The CDR3 nucleotides are TGCGCCAGCAGCCAAGATGTCCGACAGTCCGTCTATGGCTACACCTTC.

Points on this clone: Other nucleotide sequences in the sample specify the same CDR3. The chain couples TRBV7-2 to TRBJ2-5; no clear D. Trimming left V 0 bases short and J 2 bases short, with 4 bases between. The CDR3 runs 13 residues. The V gene's germline CDR1 is SGHTA and CDR2 FQGNSA. Here the CDR3 DNA reads TGTGCCAGCAGCTTAGCGCTGCAAGAGACCCAGTACTTC. Encoded protein: CASSLALQETQYF. The full variable domain, its missing parts supplied by reference TRBV7-2 and TRBJ2-5, is GAGVSQSPSNKVTEKGKDVELRCDPISGHTALYWYRQSLGQGLEFLIYFQGNSAPDKSGLPSDRFSAERTGGSVSTLTIQRTQQEDSAVYLCASSLALQETQYFGPGTRLLVL.

The genes are TRBV6-6 and TRBJ2-1, with TRBD2 matching over 11 bases. Per the germline V gene, CDR1 is MNHNY and CDR2 is SVGAGI (reference sequence). Trimming at V came to 0 bases and at J to 5 bases, leaving 3 bases not matched to a gene. CDR3 size: 16 residues. In DNA, the CDR3 is TGTGCCAGCAGTTACTCGACGACTAGCGGGGACAATGAGCAGTTCTTC. Amino acid sequence: CASSYSTTSGDNEQFF.

The rearrangement links TRBV6-5 to TRBJ1-2; 7 bases agree with TRBD1. The ends lost 5 bases at V and 4 bases at J; junction bases unmatched: 4. The CDR3 is made up of 13 amino acids. Germline V lookup: CDR1 MNHEY, CDR2 SVGAGI. In nucleotides, the CDR3 is TGTGCCAGCAGTCATGACAGGGTCTATGGCTACACCTTC. As protein: CASSHDRVYGYTF.

This sequence joins TRBV5-1 and TRBJ1-1; 8 bases line up with TRBD1. The CDR3 has 16 amino acids. In germline, CDR1 is SGHRS, CDR2 YFSETQ. The ends lost 3 bases at V and 5 bases at J; junction bases unmatched: 12. CDR3 sequence: CASSSVPTGGGTEAFF. For the CDR3, the DNA is TGCGCCAGCAGCTCCGTACCTACAGGGGGAGGAACTGAAGCTTTCTTT. Full variable domain (missing parts from reference TRBV5-1 and TRBJ1-1): KAGVTQTPRYLIKTRGQQVTLSCSPISGHRSVSWYQQTPGQGLQFLFEYFSETQRNKGNFPGRFSGRQFSNSRSEMNVSTLELGDSALYLCASSSVPTGGGTEAFFGQGTRLTVV.

The count of this clone is one. CDR3 nucleotides: TGTGCCAGCAGCCGTGGACAGGGCCTTGATGAAAAACTGTTTTTT. This sequence encodes CASSRGQGLDEKLFF. The chain is built from TRBV7-9 and TRBJ1-4, with TRBD1 matching over 8 bases. CDR3 length equals 15 residues. Trimming at V came to 5 bases and at J to 6 bases, leaving 8 bases not matched to a gene. CDR1 is SEHNR and CDR2 is FQNEAQ in the germline V gene (reference sequence).

The gene calls are TRBV5-5 and TRBJ1-4; TRBD1 matches at 10 bases. This CDR3 comprises 15 residues. The germline CDR1 and CDR2 sequences are SGHKS and YYEKEE (reference sequence). The trim removed 0 bases at V and 10 bases at J, leaving 6 bases unmatched. The CDR3 region is CASSLDWDRGVKLFF. The CDR3 DNA sequence: TGTGCCAGCAGCTTGGACTGGGACAGGGGAGTAAAACTGTTTTTT.

V is TRBV5-1 and J is TRBJ2-3; TRBD2 matches at 11 bases. The CDR3 covers 16 residues. Per the germline V gene, CDR1 is SGHRS and CDR2 is YFSETQ. J was trimmed by 1 base and V by 4 bases; bases with no gene match: 5. CDR3 region: CASSRGTSGGTDTQYF. CDR3 nucleotides: TGCGCCAGCAGCCGAGGGACTAGCGGCGGCACAGATACGCAGTATTTT.

The rearrangement joins TRBV7-9 to TRBJ2-3, with 11 bases aligning to TRBD2. CDR1 and CDR2 (germline): SEHNR, FQNEAQ (reference sequence). J lost 0 bases, V lost 8 bases, and 7 bases had no gene match. The CDR3 has 16 residues. The CDR3 region is CASALAGGDSTDTQYF. In nucleotides, the CDR3 is TGTGCCAGCGCCTTAGCGGGGGGGGATAGCACAGATACGCAGTATTTT.

The J gene is TRBJ1-1, the V gene TRBV4-1; D not certain. This CDR3 comprises 15 residues. V lost 5 bases and J lost 10, with 23 bases in between. The germline V gene encodes CDR1 MGHRA and CDR2 YSYEKL. CDR3 nucleotides: TGCGCCAGCAGCGAATTTTCCCGGACCAACCGCGGAGCTTTCTTT. Translated: CASSEFSRTNRGAFF.

The chain carries TRBV7-2 and TRBJ2-2, with TRBD2 matching 9 bases. The CDR3 covers 16 residues. Looked up from germline, CDR1 is SGHTA and CDR2 is FQGNSA. V lost 5 bases and J lost 5; bases outside the gene matches: 9. The CDR3 is CASSPPTSGFTGELFF. The CDR3 coding sequence is TGTGCCAGCAGCCCACCGACTAGCGGCTTTACCGGGGAGCTGTTTTTT.

This chain uses TRBV4-1 with TRBJ1-1; the D gene is possibly TRBD1 (5 bases). The CDR3 consists of 17 residues. V gave up 0 bases and J gave up 5 bases, with 19 bases separating them. CDR1 and CDR2 (germline): MGHRA, YSYEKL. CDR3 sequence (DNA): TGCGCCAGCAGCCAAGACTGGGGTAATCAGGGAAGGACTGAAGCTTTCTTT. Its translation is CASSQDWGNQGRTEAFF.

The chain couples TRBV30 to TRBJ1-1; TRBD1 aligns across 7 bases. J gave up 2 bases and V 2 bases, and 2 bases lay outside the gene matches. In germline, CDR1 is GTSNPN, CDR2 SVGIG (reference sequence). The CDR3 is 13 amino acids. CDR3 in DNA: TGTGCCTGGAGTCGGGACAGTAACACTGAAGCTTTCTTT. As protein: CAWSRDSNTEAFF.

The chain is built from TRBV28 and TRBJ2-2; TRBD1 matches at 8 bases. Germline lookup yields CDR1 MDHEN and CDR2 SYDVKM. The CDR3 runs to 15 residues. V lost 7 bases and J lost 5; bases outside the gene matches: 9. The CDR3 DNA reads TGTGCCAGCACCCTAAGGACAGGGTGGACCGGGGAGCTGTTTTTT. Encoded protein: CASTLRTGWTGELFF.

The chain is built from TRBV7-2 and TRBJ2-5; TRBD1 agrees at 7 bases. The CDR3 length is 17 residues. The germline V gene has CDR1 SGHTA and CDR2 FQGNSA. The V gene end was trimmed by 5 bases and the J gene end by 4 bases; junction bases not matched to a gene: 16. CDR3 nucleotide sequence: TGTGCCAGCAGCCTCTTTGGACAGGTCAAGGGTGTAGAGACCCAGTACTTC. Its translation: CASSLFGQVKGVETQYF.

The J gene is TRBJ2-5, the V gene TRBV7-3, with 11 bases identical to TRBD1. Germline CDR1 is SGHTA and CDR2 is FQGTGA. J gave up 4 bases and V 3 bases, and 4 bases lay outside the gene matches. This CDR3 contains 15 residues. The CDR3 DNA follows: TGTGCCAGCAGCTTTGGACAGGGGGCGGGAGAGACCCAGTACTTC. This gives the protein CASSFGQGAGETQYF.

This chain connects TRBV6-6 to TRBJ1-2; D is perhaps TRBD1 (5 bases). V was shortened by 6 bases and J by 9 bases, with 20 bases between the two germline ends. Germline CDR1 and CDR2: MNHNY and SVGAGI (reference sequence). The CDR3 spans 14 residues. The CDR3 nucleotides are TGTGCCAGCAGCCCGAAACTACAGGTTCTGCGCTACACCTTC. Amino acid sequence: CASSPKLQVLRYTF.